This T cell receptor (beta chain) was captured by sequencing in a study of blood T cells in healthy people across ages. Study overall: When template switching was applied, about one barcoded beta molecule was captured per two T cells.

The junction had 13 bases not matched to a gene; V was cut back by 5 bases and J by 7 bases. Germline V lookup: CDR1 SGHNT, CDR2 YENEEA. This CDR3 has 16 amino acids. Each sample had at least 7 million PBMCs isolated. Per sample, no less than 5 micrograms of total RNA were extracted. With respect to this clonotype: The antigen remains unidentified.

Next came a second PCR, run for roughly 6 to 11 cycles, which used a sample-barcoded 5' primer along with a J-beta primer mix. TCRdb itself ran the 5' RACE reads through MiXCR, one entry per CDR3 protein. The sample shows approximately 400,000 distinct CDR3 sequences, roughly half of them seen only once. Study conclusions and caveats: More naive CD4+ cells and higher diversity marked long-lived donors relative to aged donors.

Sequencing input: blood. This receptor was identified in a man in his sixties in good health. The chain combines TRBV11-3 with TRBJ2-7; TRBD1 agrees at 11 bases. The CDR3 bases are TGTGCCAGCAGCCCCCAGAGCGGACAGGGGGCGCAGGAGCAGTACTTC. It codes for CASSPQSGQGAQEQYF.